This entry lists 25 T cell receptor beta chains sequenced from one sample in a study of siplizumab effects on memory and regulatory T cells. TCRdb keeps only in-frame clones here, not all; method: immunoSEQ multiplex PCR. The data contain about 91,000 clones, approximately 96% of them singletons. The sample was naive CD4+ T cells sorted from blood. The receptor source for this set is a human donor in good health.

This chain joins TRBV18 and TRBJ2-2, with a possible D match to TRBD2 (6 bases). The CDR3 extends over 16 amino acids. Trimming removed 6 bases at V and 4 bases at J, with 18 bases between. The germline CDR1 and CDR2 sequences are KGHSH and LQKENI. For the CDR3, the DNA is TGTGCCAGCTCTTCCGGTGGAGGGTTGGCCACCGGGGAGCTGTTTTTT. Its protein product is CASSSGGGLATGELFF.

V is TRBV6-1 and J is TRBJ2-6; D gene unclear. With 5 bases removed from V and 2 bases from J, the gap between germline ends came to 10 bases. The V gene's germline CDR1 is MNHNS and CDR2 SASEGT. The CDR3 runs to 15 residues. CDR3 coding DNA: TGTGCCAGCAGTAACCGGGCCCCTGGGGCCAACGTCCTGACTTTC. Translating gives CASSNRAPGANVLTF.

The chain combines TRBV7-2 with TRBJ2-1; D gene uncertain. V lost 3 bases and J lost 0, with 9 bases in between. Germline CDR1 reads SGHTA; CDR2 reads FQGNSA. CDR3 size: 15 residues. CDR3 sequence reads: CASSFGVSSYNEQFF. The CDR3 DNA sequence: TGTGCCAGCAGCTTCGGTGTGTCCTCCTACAATGAGCAGTTCTTC.

This chain joins TRBV27 and TRBJ1-1; TRBD1 is a possible D gene (5 bases). The CDR3 length is 15 residues. Germline V lookup: CDR1 MNHEY, CDR2 SMNVEV (reference sequence). The V end lost 7 bases, the J end lost 0 bases, and 15 bases lay between the germline ends. Written as DNA, the CDR3 is TGTGCCAGCATGGGGCTCGGGATATTGAACACTGAAGCTTTCTTT. Translated, it gives CASMGLGILNTEAFF.

CDR3 amino acids: CASSLIGLNTEAFF. The CDR3 DNA sequence: TGTGCCAGCAGCTTAATAGGTCTTAACACTGAAGCTTTCTTT. The chain combines TRBV7-9 with TRBJ1-1, with D unclear. Germline lookup yields CDR1 SEHNR and CDR2 FQNEAQ (reference sequence). Trimming stripped 2 bases from V and 2 bases from J, with 9 bases between. This CDR3 is 14 amino acids long.

The J gene is TRBJ1-2, the V gene TRBV11-2; D might be TRBD1 (5 bases). The CDR3 length is 14 residues. Germline values: CDR1 SGHAT, CDR2 FQNNGV. V was clipped by 1 base and J by 8 bases, with 14 bases between them. CDR3 bases: TGTGCCAGCAGCTTAGGAGGGGTTCCGCAGGGCTACACCTTC. As protein: CASSLGGVPQGYTF.

V is TRBV28 and J is TRBJ2-2; TRBD1 aligns across 8 bases. Germline V lookup: CDR1 MDHEN, CDR2 SYDVKM. V was pared by 11 bases and J by 7 bases, with 9 bases of the junction left unmatched. CDR3 length: 13 residues. The CDR3 reads CAACQGADGELFF. The DNA for the CDR3 is TGTGCCGCTTGTCAGGGGGCAGACGGGGAGCTGTTTTTT.

This sequence joins TRBV5-6 and TRBJ1-2; 9 bases are a match to TRBD1. V dropped 2 bases and J dropped 6; count of bases not matched to a gene: 5. CDR1 and CDR2 (germline): SGHDT, YYEEEE. The CDR3 totals 14 residues. CDR3 in amino acids: CASSFGDRVHGYTF. Here the CDR3 DNA reads TGTGCCAGCAGCTTCGGGGACAGGGTCCATGGCTACACCTTC. Filled out from reference TRBV5-6 and TRBJ1-2, the complete variable domain reads DAGVTQSPTHLIKTRGQQVTLRCSPKSGHDTVSWYQQALGQGPQFIFQYYEEEERQRGNFPDRFSGHQFPNYSSELNVNALLLGDSALYLCASSFGDRVHGYTFGSGTRLTVV.

CDR3 protein: CARRSTDTQYF. The CDR3 DNA sequence: TGTGCCAGAAGGAGCACAGATACGCAGTATTTT. V and J are TRBV5-3 and TRBJ2-3; D is unclear. TRBV5-3 is treated as an ORF (open reading frame) with a function not yet certain. The CDR3 has 11 residues. The V end was cut by 5 bases, the J end by 0 bases, with 1 base between.

The chain recombines TRBV6-5 with TRBJ1-2; D unclear. CDR1 MNHEY and CDR2 SVGAGI come from the germline V gene. The CDR3 runs 15 residues. V was cut by 0 bases and J by 1 base, with 9 bases left in between. The CDR3 loop reads CASSYSAGFNYGYTF. DNA of the CDR3: TGTGCCAGCAGTTACTCCGCAGGATTTAACTATGGCTACACCTTC.

V and J are TRBV7-2 and TRBJ2-4, with D unclear. Per germline, CDR1 SGHTA and CDR2 FQGNSA. CDR3 length: 18 residues. The V gene lost 2 bases and the J gene lost 5 bases, with 22 bases spanning the gap. The CDR3 bases are TGTGCCAGCAGCTTAAGAGAATCTCAAATGAACGTCCAAAACATTCAGTACTTC. It specifies CASSLRESQMNVQNIQYF.

The V call is TRBV6-1, the J call TRBJ1-5; D gene uncertain. Germline V gene lookup returns CDR1 MNHNS and CDR2 SASEGT. The CDR3 has 14 residues. V shed 3 bases and J shed 0 bases, with 6 bases lying between them. The CDR3 nucleotides read TGTGCCAGCAGTGATCAGGATAGCAATCAGCCCCAGCATTTT. Amino acids: CASSDQDSNQPQHF.

The V and J genes are TRBV6-5 and TRBJ2-5; weak D call: TRBD1 (6 bases). The CDR3 covers 14 residues. The germline V gene has CDR1 MNHEY and CDR2 SVGAGI. Trimming removed 2 bases at V and 5 bases at J, with 12 bases between. The CDR3 here is CASSYSRGWETQYF. The CDR3 nucleotides read TGTGCCAGCAGTTACAGCAGGGGATGGGAGACCCAGTACTTC.

On this clone: Different DNA sequences within this sample yield the same CDR3. DNA for the CDR3: TGCGCCAGCAGCTTGGACGGCTCCTACGAGCAGTACTTC. Its translation is CASSLDGSYEQYF. This sequence joins TRBV5-1 and TRBJ2-7; D is undetermined. From germline, CDR1 is SGHRS and CDR2 YFSETQ. The ends were cut back, 0 bases at V and 0 bases at J, with 4 bases in the middle. The CDR3 contains 13 residues. The entire variable domain, with the rest obtained from reference TRBV5-1 and TRBJ2-7, is as follows: KAGVTQTPRYLIKTRGQQVTLSCSPISGHRSVSWYQQTPGQGLQFLFEYFSETQRNKGNFPGRFSGRQFSNSRSEMNVSTLELGDSALYLCASSLDGSYEQYFGPGTRLTVT.

The chain is built from TRBV5-1 and TRBJ2-1, with D maybe TRBD2 (6 bases). Per the germline V gene, CDR1 is SGHRS and CDR2 is YFSETQ. The V gene lost 4 bases and the J gene lost 4 bases, with 9 bases spanning the gap. CDR3 length: 13 amino acids. The CDR3, as DNA: TGCGCCAGCAGCCCGGAGGGGTACAATGAGCAGTTCTTC. It is translated as CASSPEGYNEQFF.

The chain has TRBV7-3 and TRBJ2-2, with 8 bases matching TRBD1. The CDR3 runs to 16 residues. Unmatched junction bases numbered 7, after V lost 0 bases and J lost 7 bases. Germline-derived CDR1 and CDR2 are SGHTA and FQGTGA. For the CDR3, the DNA is TGTGCCAGCAGCTTAACGGGCAGGGGGCTTAACGGGGAGCTGTTTTTT. It codes for CASSLTGRGLNGELFF.

The CDR3, as DNA: TGTGCCAGCAGTAGGGGGACAGGGAAGAACTATGGCTACACCTTC. Amino acids: CASSRGTGKNYGYTF. This chain uses TRBV6-5 with TRBJ1-2; 9 bases are a match to TRBD1. Losses at the gene ends were 5 bases for V and 2 bases for J; bases not matched to a gene: 6. Germline V gene lookup returns CDR1 MNHEY and CDR2 SVGAGI. The CDR3 covers 15 residues.

The chain couples TRBV28 to TRBJ2-7, with 9 bases matching TRBD2. There are 15 residues in the CDR3. Trimming cost V 5 bases and J 3 bases; bases outside gene matches: 8. Germline CDR1 MDHEN, CDR2 SYDVKM. The CDR3 region has the DNA TGTGCCAGCAGTCCCCAGGAGCGGGGGGTCTACGAGCAGTACTTC. Its translation: CASSPQERGVYEQYF.

The rearrangement joins TRBV28 to TRBJ1-2; no firm D call. Germline CDR1 is MDHEN and CDR2 is SYDVKM. The CDR3 length is 13 residues. Trimming pared 6 bases from V and 7 bases from J, leaving 15 bases between. For the CDR3, the DNA is TGTGCCAGCAGGCTTGACGGCATGAGTGGCTACACCTTC. This sequence encodes CASRLDGMSGYTF.

The chain has TRBV30 and TRBJ2-7; D is unclear. Trimming cost V 0 bases and J 1 base, with 4 bases left between them. This CDR3 is 12 amino acids long. Germline CDR1 and CDR2: GTSNPN and SVGIG (reference sequence). The CDR3 here is CAWSVGSYEQYF. The CDR3 DNA sequence: TGTGCCTGGAGTGTGGGATCCTACGAGCAGTACTTC. Combining the CDR3 with reference TRBV30 and TRBJ2-7 gives the whole variable domain SQTIHQWPATLVQPVGSPLSLECTVEGTSNPNLYWYRQAAGRGLQLLFYSVGIGQISSEVPQNLSASRPQDRQFILSSKKLLLSDSGFYLCAWSVGSYEQYFGPGTRLTVT.

This clone was counted a single time. The chain links TRBV19 to TRBJ1-4, with 10 positions matching TRBD1. CDR3 length: 18 residues. CDR1 is LNHDA and CDR2 is SQIVND in the germline V gene (reference sequence). V lost 4 bases, J lost 7 bases, and 15 bases stayed unmatched. CDR3 loop: CASSTLPGQGIASEKLFF. In DNA, the CDR3 is TGTGCCAGTAGTACACTGCCGGGACAGGGGATCGCGTCTGAAAAACTGTTTTTT. The variable domain in full, with the rest retrieved from reference TRBV19 and TRBJ1-4, is DGGITQSPKYLFRKEGQNVTLSCEQNLNHDAMYWYRQDPGQGLRLIYYSQIVNDFQKGDIAEGYSVSREKKESFPLTVTSAQKNPTAFYLCASSTLPGQGIASEKLFFGSGTQLSVL.

The chain carries TRBV10-3 and TRBJ2-2; 10 nucleotides match TRBD1. The CDR3 is 17 amino acids. Per germline, CDR1 ENHRY and CDR2 SYGVKD. Trimming took 6 bases from V and 6 from J; bases not matched to a gene: 13. The CDR3 protein is CAIRRERDRGRAGELFF. The CDR3 DNA is TGTGCCATCAGGAGGGAAAGGGACAGGGGAAGGGCCGGGGAGCTGTTTTTT.

The gene calls are TRBV19 and TRBJ1-4; 7 nucleotides align to TRBD1. The CDR3 contains 16 residues. The J segment lost 0 bases and the V segment lost 10 bases, leaving 11 bases of the junction unmatched. Germline values: CDR1 LNHDA, CDR2 SQIVND (reference sequence). Here the CDR3 reads CATSTGTVATNEKLFF. CDR3 DNA sequence: TGTGCCACATCAACCGGGACAGTTGCAACTAATGAAAAACTGTTTTTT.

The chain combines TRBV12-5 with TRBJ1-5; D is unclear. CDR1 and CDR2 (germline): LGHNT, FRNRAP. This CDR3 is 18 amino acids long. V dropped 3 bases and J dropped 4 bases, with 22 bases sitting between them. The CDR3 sequence is CASGFSDKGMDLNQPQHF. The CDR3 bases are TGTGCTAGTGGTTTCTCCGATAAGGGCATGGACCTAAATCAGCCCCAGCATTTT.

The rearrangement uses TRBV7-3 and TRBJ2-1; no clear D. This CDR3 contains 15 residues. Germline CDR1 is SGHTA and CDR2 is FQGTGA. The V and J ends lost 2 bases and 2 bases respectively, with 10 bases between them. The DNA for the CDR3 is TGTGCCAGCAGCTTACAAAACTCCCCCTACAATGAGCAGTTCTTC. Protein: CASSLQNSPYNEQFF.